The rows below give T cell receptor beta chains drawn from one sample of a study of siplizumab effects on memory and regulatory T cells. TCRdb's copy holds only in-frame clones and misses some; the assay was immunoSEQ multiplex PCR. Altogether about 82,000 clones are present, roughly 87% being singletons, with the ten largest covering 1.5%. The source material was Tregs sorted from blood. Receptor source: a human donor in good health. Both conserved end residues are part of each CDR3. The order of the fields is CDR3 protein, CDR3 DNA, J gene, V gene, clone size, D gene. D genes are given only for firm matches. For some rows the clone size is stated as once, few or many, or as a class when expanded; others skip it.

CASTLGGAGNQPQHF,TGTGCCAGTACCCTGGGAGGCGCAGGCAATCAGCCCCAGCATTTT,TRBJ1-5,TRBV19,NA,NA
CASSSTSGGTDTQYF,TGTGCCAGCAGTTCGACTAGCGGGGGCACAGATACGCAGTATTTT,TRBJ2-3,TRBV7-7,NA,TRBD2
CASSLVGAGAYNEQFF,TGTGCCAGCAGCTTAGTAGGGGCAGGGGCTTACAATGAGCAGTTCTTC,TRBJ2-1,TRBV7-2,NA,NA
CASSYSLAGWQTQYF,TGTGCCAGCAGTTACTCGCTAGCGGGGTGGCAGACCCAGTACTTC,TRBJ2-5,TRBV6-5,NA,TRBD2
CASSLAGGVPEAFF,TGCGCCAGCAGCTTGGCGGGGGGTGTCCCTGAAGCTTTCTTT,TRBJ1-1,TRBV5-1,NA,NA
CASSFQGAGTEAFF,TGCGCCAGCAGCTTCCAGGGGGCAGGCACTGAAGCTTTCTTT,TRBJ1-1,TRBV5-1,NA,TRBD1
CASSFQGAGELFF,TGTGCCAGCAGCTTCCAGGGGGCCGGGGAGCTGTTTTTT,TRBJ2-2,TRBV5-4,NA,TRBD1
CSATDRVLTFF,TGCAGTGCCACAGACAGGGTGTTAACTTTCTTT,TRBJ1-1,TRBV20-1,NA,TRBD1
CASSPNVGQAKETQYF,TGTGCCAGCAGCCCCAATGTCGGGCAGGCAAAAGAGACCCAGTACTTC,TRBJ2-5,TRBV5-4,NA,NA
CASSLVSNSPLHF,TGTGCCAGCAGCTTAGTCAGTAATTCACCCCTCCACTTT,TRBJ1-6,TRBV11-3,NA,NA
CASKPGINQPQHF,TGTGCCAGTAAACCAGGGATCAATCAGCCCCAGCATTTT,TRBJ1-5,TRBV19,NA,NA
CASTDGNTEAFF,TGCGCCAGCACCGACGGGAACACTGAAGCTTTCTTT,TRBJ1-1,TRBV10-2,NA,NA
CASSQYRGTYEQYF,TGCGCCAGCAGCCAATACAGGGGCACCTACGAGCAGTACTTC,TRBJ2-7,TRBV4-3,NA,TRBD1
CAINSGIYGYTF,TGTGCCATCAATAGCGGGATCTATGGCTACACCTTC,TRBJ1-2,TRBV10-3,NA,NA
CASSWQTDNTEAFF,TGCGCCAGCAGCTGGCAGACAGACAACACTGAAGCTTTCTTT,TRBJ1-1,TRBV5-1,NA,NA
CASSSGLAGGPVGELFF,TGTGCCAGCAGTTCGGGACTAGCGGGGGGGCCAGTCGGGGAGCTGTTTTTT,TRBJ2-2,TRBV27,NA,TRBD2
CASSALWDTQYF,TGTGCCAGCAGTGCCCTATGGGATACGCAGTATTTT,TRBJ2-3,TRBV6-1,few,NA
CASRLDTAMNTEAFF,TGTGCCAGTAGACTCGACACTGCTATGAACACTGAAGCTTTCTTT,TRBJ1-1,TRBV19,NA,NA
CASSLAAGGLYEQYF,TGTGCCAGCAGCTTAGCGGCGGGGGGGCTCTACGAGCAGTACTTC,TRBJ2-7,TRBV4-2,NA,TRBD2
CASRPGTGELFF,TGCGCCAGCAGGCCGGGAACCGGGGAGCTGTTTTTT,TRBJ2-2,TRBV5-1,NA,NA
CAWSVLARGGSPLHF,TGTGCCTGGAGTGTACTCGCCAGGGGGGGTTCACCCCTCCACTTT,TRBJ1-6,TRBV30,NA,TRBD1
CASSQVGAGRPFF,TGTGCCAGCAGCCAAGTGGGGGCTGGGAGGCCGTTCTTC,TRBJ2-1,TRBV14,NA,NA
CASSQDAGQVAAYGYTF,TGTGCCAGCAGCCAAGATGCGGGACAGGTGGCTGCCTATGGCTACACCTTC,TRBJ1-2,TRBV4-2,NA,TRBD1
CASSLDPRQVSYNEQFF,TGCGCCAGCAGCTTGGACCCTCGACAGGTTTCCTACAATGAGCAGTTCTTC,TRBJ2-1,TRBV5-1,once,NA
CASSFRRGGYEQYF,TGTGCCAGCAGTTTCCGGCGGGGGGGATACGAGCAGTACTTC,TRBJ2-7,TRBV28,NA,TRBD2
CASRREPGGTEAFF,TGTGCCAGCAGGAGGGAGCCAGGGGGCACTGAAGCTTTCTTT,TRBJ1-1,TRBV6-4,NA,TRBD1
CASIKAGYEQYF,TGTGCCAGCATCAAGGCCGGCTACGAGCAGTACTTC,TRBJ2-7,TRBV2,NA,NA
CASPGQGALGNQPQHF,TGTGCCAGCCCGGGACAGGGGGCGTTGGGCAATCAGCCCCAGCATTTT,TRBJ1-5,TRBV6-8,NA,TRBD1
CASSRDLGYTF,TGTGCCAGTAGTAGAGATCTTGGCTACACCTTC,TRBJ1-2,TRBV19,NA,NA
CASSLLGRITYNEQFF,TGTGCCAGCAGCCTGTTGGGCAGAATAACATACAATGAGCAGTTCTTC,TRBJ2-1,TRBV7-2,NA,NA
CASSLTGVEQYF,TGCGCCAGCAGCTTAACAGGGGTCGAGCAGTACTTC,TRBJ2-7,TRBV5-1,once,TRBD1
CASSQVLGQLREKLFF,TGCGCCAGCAGCCAAGTTCTAGGACAGCTGCGGGAAAAACTGTTTTTT,TRBJ1-4,TRBV4-1,NA,NA